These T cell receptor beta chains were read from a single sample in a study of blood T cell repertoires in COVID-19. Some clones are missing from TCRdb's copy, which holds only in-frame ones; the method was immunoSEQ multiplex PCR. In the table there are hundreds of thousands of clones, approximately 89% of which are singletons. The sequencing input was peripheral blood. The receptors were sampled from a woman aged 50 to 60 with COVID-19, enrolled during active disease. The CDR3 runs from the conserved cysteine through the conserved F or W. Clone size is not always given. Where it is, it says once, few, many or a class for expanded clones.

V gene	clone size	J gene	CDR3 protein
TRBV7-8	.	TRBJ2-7	CASRDRGGSYEQYF
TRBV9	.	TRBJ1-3	CASSVVSGAGNTIYF
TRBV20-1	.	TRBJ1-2	CSASADGYTF
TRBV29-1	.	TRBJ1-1	CSVYGGATEAFF
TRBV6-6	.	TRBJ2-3	CASSYSSQAIGTQYF
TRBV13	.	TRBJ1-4	CASSSTAGNEKLFF
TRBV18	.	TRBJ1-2	CASSPPGYGGYTF
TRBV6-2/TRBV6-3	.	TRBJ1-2	CASSHLKQGLYGYTF
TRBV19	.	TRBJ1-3	CATFSGNTIYF
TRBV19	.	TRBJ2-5	CASSMIGQGALETQYF
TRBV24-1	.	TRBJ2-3	CATSDSRVPSDTQYF
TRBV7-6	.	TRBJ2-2	CASSPEPGATGELFF
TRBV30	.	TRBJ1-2	CAWKAQGAGGYTF
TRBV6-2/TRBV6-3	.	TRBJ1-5	CASSPAMGNQPQHF
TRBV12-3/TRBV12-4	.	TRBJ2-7	CASTWGGSEQYF
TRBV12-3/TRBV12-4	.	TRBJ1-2	CASSYRGRSGYTF
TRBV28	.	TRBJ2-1	CASRGTSGGPHNEQFF
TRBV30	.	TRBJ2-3	CAWSRISGGADTQYF
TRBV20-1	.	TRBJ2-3	CSASGRMVDTQYF
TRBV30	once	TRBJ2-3	CAWSVRPSPPGTQYF
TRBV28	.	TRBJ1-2	CASSIGTTGLGGYTF
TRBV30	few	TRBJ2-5	CAYGRGQETQYF
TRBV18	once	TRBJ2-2	CASSPTQAGELFF
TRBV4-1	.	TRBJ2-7	CASSQVDTVPHEQYF
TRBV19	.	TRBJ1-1	CASSIGYSEAFF
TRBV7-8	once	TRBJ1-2	CASSLVIAGTNYGYTF
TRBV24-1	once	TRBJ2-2	CATSELGRWTGGTGELFF